One T cell receptor beta chain is described in this entry. Its antigen is still unknown. A sample-barcoded 5' primer and a J-beta primer mix were used in a second PCR of roughly 6 to 11 cycles. TCRdb itself ran the 5' RACE reads through MiXCR, one entry per CDR3 protein. The repertoire has 1.5 million to 2 million distinct CDR3 sequences, about 30% of them found once; the top ten carry 7% to 9%. This CDR3 has 18 residues. The sample is drawn from a study of blood T cells in healthy people across ages. Overall study results and limits: Naive CD4+ cells and diversity were both higher in long-lived donors than in aged donors.

This clonotype was obtained from a woman aged 25 to 39 in good health. The chain has TRBV12-3 or TRBV12-4 and TRBJ2-1; D tentatively reads TRBD1 or TRBD2 (6 bases each). The end of the DNA fits TRBJ2-7 better, so the J call may be wrong. Input material: blood. The CDR3, as DNA: TGTGCCACCCCATACCATAAGGGGGGTGTATACGAAGTCCATGAGCAGTACTTC. Its translation: CATPYHKGGVYEVHEQYF.